The source of this T cell receptor beta chain is a study of response to subunit inactivated influenza vaccine. Whole-study findings and limits: The study's authors posited that every seasonal influenza vaccination enlists few new T cells.

In this sample, this clonotype turned up a few times. Its target is not known. Via MiXCR, TCRdb re-called the RT-PCR reads, giving one row per CDR3 protein. The sample has about half a million distinct CDR3 sequences, roughly 8.2% seen once; the top ten hold approximately 12%. Looked up from germline, CDR1 is LGHDT and CDR2 is YNNKEL (reference sequence). The CDR3 is 17 residues long. V was pared by 0 bases and J by 0 bases, with 12 bases between. This clonotype originated in a man aged 50-75 years who received an inactivated influenza vaccine. Sequences were derived from PBMCs from blood, sampled roughly 24 months after vaccination. This chain connects TRBV3-1 to TRBJ2-1; D perhaps matches TRBD2 (5 bases). CDR3 protein: CASSQDFLGSSYNEQFF. The CDR3 nucleotides are TGTGCCAGCAGCCAAGATTTTCTGGGGAGCTCCTACAATGAGCAGTTCTTC.